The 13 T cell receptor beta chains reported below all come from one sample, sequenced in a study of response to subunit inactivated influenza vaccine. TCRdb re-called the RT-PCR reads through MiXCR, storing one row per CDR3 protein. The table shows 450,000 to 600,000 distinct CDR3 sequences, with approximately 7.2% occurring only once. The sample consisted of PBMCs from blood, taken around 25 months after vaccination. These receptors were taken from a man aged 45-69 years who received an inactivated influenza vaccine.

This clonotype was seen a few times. This CDR3 is CASSQANGELFF. Here the CDR3 DNA reads TGTGCCAGCAGCCAGGCTAACGGGGAGCTGTTTTTT. This rearrangement joins TRBV28 to TRBJ2-2; D gene ambiguous. This CDR3 spans 12 amino acids. In germline, CDR1 is MDHEN, CDR2 SYDVKM. Trimming left V 6 bases short and J 7 bases short, with 9 bases between. The variable domain in full, with the rest retrieved from reference TRBV28 and TRBJ2-2, is DVKVTQSSRYLVKRTGEKVFLECVQDMDHENMFWYRQDPGLGLRLIYFSYDVKMKEKGDIPEGYSVSREKKERFSLILESASTNQTSMYLCASSQANGELFFGEGSRLTVL.

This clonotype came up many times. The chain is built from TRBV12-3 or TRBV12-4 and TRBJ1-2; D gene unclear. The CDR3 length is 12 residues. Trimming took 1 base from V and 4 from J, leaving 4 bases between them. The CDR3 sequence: CASSLVSYGYTF. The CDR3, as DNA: TGTGCCAGCAGTTTAGTCAGCTATGGCTACACCTTC.

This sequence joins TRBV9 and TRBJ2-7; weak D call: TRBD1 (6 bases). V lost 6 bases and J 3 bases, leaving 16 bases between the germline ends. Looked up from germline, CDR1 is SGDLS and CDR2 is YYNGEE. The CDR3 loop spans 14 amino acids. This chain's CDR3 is CASTRDTSNYEQYF. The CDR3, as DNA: TGTGCCAGCACCCGGGACACCTCAAACTACGAGCAGTACTTC. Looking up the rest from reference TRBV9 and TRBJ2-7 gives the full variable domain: DSGVTQTPKHLITATGQRVTLRCSPRSGDLSVYWYQQSLDQGLQFLIQYYNGEERAKGNILERFSAQQFPDLHSELNLSSLELGDSALYFCASTRDTSNYEQYFGPGTRLTVT.

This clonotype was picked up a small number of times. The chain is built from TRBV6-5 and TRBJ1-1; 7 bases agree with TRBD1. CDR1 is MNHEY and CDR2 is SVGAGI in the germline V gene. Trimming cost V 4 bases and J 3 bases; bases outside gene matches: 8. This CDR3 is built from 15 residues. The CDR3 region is CASSSTTGAYTEAFF. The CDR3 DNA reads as TGTGCCAGCAGTTCAACTACAGGGGCTTACACTGAAGCTTTCTTT.

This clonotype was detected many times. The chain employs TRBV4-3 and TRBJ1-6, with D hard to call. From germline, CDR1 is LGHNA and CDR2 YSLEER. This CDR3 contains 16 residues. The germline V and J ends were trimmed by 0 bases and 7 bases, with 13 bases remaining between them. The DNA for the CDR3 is TGCGCCAGCAGCCAAGAAATATCGGTGCTAAATTCACCCCTCCACTTT. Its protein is CASSQEISVLNSPLHF.

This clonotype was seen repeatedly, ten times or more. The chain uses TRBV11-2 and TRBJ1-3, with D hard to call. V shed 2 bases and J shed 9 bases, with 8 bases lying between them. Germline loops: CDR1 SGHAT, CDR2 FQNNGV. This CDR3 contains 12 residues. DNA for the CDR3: TGTGCCAGCAGCTTACTCGCCCGCACCATATATTTT. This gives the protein CASSLLARTIYF.

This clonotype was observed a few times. The chain's CDR3 is CASTSLGTGELFF. The CDR3 DNA reads as TGTGCCAGCACTTCACTGGGGACCGGGGAGCTGTTTTTT. J is TRBJ2-2 and V is TRBV28, with D unclear. The germline V and J ends were trimmed by 7 bases and 5 bases, with 11 bases remaining between them. This CDR3 contains 13 residues. Germline V CDR1 and CDR2: MDHEN, SYDVKM.

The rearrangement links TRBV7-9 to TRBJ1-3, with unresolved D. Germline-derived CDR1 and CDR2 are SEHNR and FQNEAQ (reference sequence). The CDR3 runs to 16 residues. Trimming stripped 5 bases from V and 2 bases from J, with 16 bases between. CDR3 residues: CASSDAPADAGNTIYF. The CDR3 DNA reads TGTGCCAGCAGCGACGCTCCCGCGGACGCTGGAAACACCATATATTTT. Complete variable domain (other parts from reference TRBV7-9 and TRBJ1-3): DTGVSQNPRHKITKRGQNVTFRCDPISEHNRLYWYRQTLGQGPEFLTYFQNEAQLEKSRLLSDRFSAERPKGSFSTLEIQRTEQGDSAMYLCASSDAPADAGNTIYFGEGSWLTVV.

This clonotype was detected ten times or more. Written as DNA, the CDR3 is TGTGCCAGCAGCCGGCCGATGCTAGCCAAAAACATTCAGTACTTC. It specifies CASSRPMLAKNIQYF. The chain joins TRBV12-3 or TRBV12-4 to TRBJ2-4; no clear D. Trimming removed 6 bases from V and 0 bases from J, with 12 bases in between. There are 15 residues in the CDR3.

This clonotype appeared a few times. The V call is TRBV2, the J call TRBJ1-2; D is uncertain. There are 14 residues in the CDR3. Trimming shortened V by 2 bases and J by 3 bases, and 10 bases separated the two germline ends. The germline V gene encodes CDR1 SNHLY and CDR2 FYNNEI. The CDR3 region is CASSEPGQYYGYTF. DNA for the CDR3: TGTGCCAGCAGTGAACCGGGCCAGTACTATGGCTACACCTTC.

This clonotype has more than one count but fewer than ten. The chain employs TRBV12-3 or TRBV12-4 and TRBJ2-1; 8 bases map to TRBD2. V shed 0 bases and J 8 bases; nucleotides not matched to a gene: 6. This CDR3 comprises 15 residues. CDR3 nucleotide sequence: TGTGCCAGCAGTTTAGCGCATCCGGGAGGGCATGAGCAGTTCTTC. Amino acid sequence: CASSLAHPGGHEQFF.

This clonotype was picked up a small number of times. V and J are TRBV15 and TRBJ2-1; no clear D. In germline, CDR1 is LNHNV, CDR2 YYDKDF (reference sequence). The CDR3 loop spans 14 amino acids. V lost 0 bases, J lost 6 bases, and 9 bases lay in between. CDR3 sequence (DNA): TGTGCCACCAGCAGAGATAAAAGGCTCAATGAGCAGTTCTTC. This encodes CATSRDKRLNEQFF.

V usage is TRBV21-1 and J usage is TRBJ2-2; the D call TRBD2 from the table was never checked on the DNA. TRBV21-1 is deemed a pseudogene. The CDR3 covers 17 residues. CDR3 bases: TGTGCCAGCAGCGACCGGACTAGCGGGAGGATGGGCGGGGAGCTGTTTTTT. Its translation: CASSDRTSGRMGGELFF.